This T cell receptor beta chain was documented in a study of cytomegalovirus exposure and HLA in healthy donors. V lost 5 bases to trimming and J lost 4 bases, with 12 bases between them. The germline V gene encodes CDR1 WSHSY and CDR2 SAAADI. This CDR3 is 14 amino acids long. Study-wide points: Later work showed greater clonal expansion in HLA-associated TCR beta chains than in equally common others. A likely sequencing artifact accounted for one observed cluster of highly shared sequence variants. Immune exposure information available was restricted to CMV serostatus.

This clone came up a few times. What it binds is not known. The primer mix had 60 Vbeta and 13 Jbeta primers. Assay used: immunoSEQ multiplex PCR; TCRdb lists only in-frame clones, some missing. This table holds roughly 120,000 clones, 55% to 75% found once. This sequence was found in a young man in good health and CMV-seropositive. The material sequenced was PBMCs. This rearrangement joins TRBV10-2 to TRBJ1-5; D possibly corresponds to TRBD1 (5 bases). The CDR3 region is CASSRGRGNQPQHF. As DNA, the CDR3 is TGCGCCAGCAGTAGAGGGCGGGGGAATCAGCCCCAGCATTTT.